This TCR beta chain was found in a study of CD8 T cells in ankylosing spondylitis. The germline CDR1 and CDR2 sequences are DFQATT and SNEGSKA (reference sequence). V lost 0 bases, J lost 3 bases, and 4 bases stayed unmatched. CDR3 length: 15 amino acids. The study, taken as a whole, reports: A TCR beta motif of eight highly homologous variants appeared characteristic of ankylosing spondylitis blood. Past studies reported some motif variants in reactive arthritis synovial fluid and blood. In ankylosing spondylitis patients, matched synovial fluid reportedly showed significant enrichment of disease-linked clones.

At least ten counts were recorded for this clonotype. Its antigen is unidentified. One entry per CDR3 protein results from TCRdb running MiXCR on the 5' RACE reads. The sample contains approximately 300,000 distinct CDR3 sequences, more than 20% of which appear only once. The clonotype was recovered from a female donor with ankylosing spondylitis or in good health (not recorded which). The chain employs TRBV20-1 and TRBJ2-3; 9 bases are a match to TRBD2. The material sequenced was blood, either unsorted or a sorted T cell fraction (not recorded which). CDR3 DNA sequence: TGCAGTGCTAGAGAGATACTAGCGGGTACAGATACGCAGTATTTT. It encodes CSAREILAGTDTQYF.